A selection of T cell receptor beta chains follows, all from one sample in a study of cytomegalovirus exposure and HLA in healthy donors. Using immunoSEQ multiplex PCR, the repertoire was profiled, and TCRdb retains in-frame clones only, with some absent. The sample has some 170,000 clones, roughly 80% seen once. Sample: PBMCs. The receptors originated from a man aged 30 to 45 in good health and CMV-seropositive. Both conserved end residues are part of each CDR3. A D gene is named only where the DNA matches it firmly. Some rows mark clone size as missing; the rest say once, few, many or name a class of expanded clone.

v_call: TRBV7-8
clone_size: .
cdr3_length: 14
d_call: .
j_call: TRBJ2-7
cdr3_aa: CASSLRGRIYEQYF
cdr3_nt: TGTGCCAGCAGCTTAAGGGGCAGGATCTACGAGCAGTACTTC

v_call: TRBV27
clone_size: .
cdr3_length: 16
d_call: TRBD1
j_call: TRBJ1-3
cdr3_aa: CASSLDRGSVGNTIYF
cdr3_nt: TGTGCCAGCAGTTTGGACAGGGGTTCGGTGGGAAACACCATATATTTT

v_call: TRBV5-1
clone_size: .
cdr3_length: 13
d_call: TRBD1
j_call: TRBJ1-2
cdr3_aa: CASGDREDYGYTF
cdr3_nt: TGCGCCAGCGGGGACAGGGAAGACTATGGCTACACCTTC

v_call: TRBV28
clone_size: .
cdr3_length: 15
d_call: TRBD1
j_call: TRBJ1-5
cdr3_aa: CASRYPGTGGQPQHF
cdr3_nt: TGTGCCAGCAGATACCCGGGGACAGGGGGTCAGCCCCAGCATTTT

v_call: TRBV6-5
clone_size: .
cdr3_length: 12
d_call: TRBD1
j_call: TRBJ1-2
cdr3_aa: CASSRDSGGYTF
cdr3_nt: TGTGCCAGCAGTAGGGACAGCGGGGGCTACACCTTC

v_call: TRBV19
clone_size: .
cdr3_length: 11
d_call: .
j_call: TRBJ1-1
cdr3_aa: CASSGPGHAFF
cdr3_nt: TGTGCCAGTAGTGGGCCAGGGCATGCTTTCTTT

v_call: TRBV28
clone_size: few
cdr3_length: 14
d_call: .
j_call: TRBJ1-4
cdr3_aa: CASSSTGGNEKLFF
cdr3_nt: TGTGCCAGCAGTTCGACAGGAGGTAATGAAAAACTGTTTTTT

v_call: TRBV7-7
clone_size: .
cdr3_length: 17
d_call: TRBD1
j_call: TRBJ2-5
cdr3_aa: CASSLGTGAAGAETQYF
cdr3_nt: TGTGCCAGCAGCTTAGGGACAGGGGCTGCGGGGGCAGAGACCCAGTACTTC

v_call: TRBV11-3
clone_size: .
cdr3_length: 14
d_call: TRBD1
j_call: TRBJ2-7
cdr3_aa: CASSPPGQGALQYF
cdr3_nt: TGTGCCAGCAGCCCTCCGGGACAGGGGGCTCTCCAGTACTTC

v_call: TRBV5-1
clone_size: .
cdr3_length: 15
d_call: TRBD1
j_call: TRBJ1-1
cdr3_aa: CASSLSGQGITEAFF
cdr3_nt: TGCGCCAGCAGCTTGTCGGGACAGGGAATCACTGAAGCTTTCTTT

v_call: TRBV9
clone_size: .
cdr3_length: 14
d_call: .
j_call: TRBJ2-7
cdr3_aa: CASSVGGAGYEQYF
cdr3_nt: TGTGCCAGCAGCGTAGGAGGAGCAGGGTACGAGCAGTACTTC

v_call: TRBV28
clone_size: .
cdr3_length: 11
d_call: .
j_call: TRBJ1-4
cdr3_aa: CASIFNEKLFF
cdr3_nt: TGTGCCAGCATCTTTAATGAAAAACTGTTTTTT

v_call: TRBV12-5
clone_size: .
cdr3_length: 17
d_call: .
j_call: TRBJ2-1
cdr3_aa: CASGFQASGSSYNEQFF
cdr3_nt: TGTGCTAGTGGTTTTCAGGCCAGTGGAAGCTCCTACAATGAGCAGTTCTTC

v_call: TRBV7-6
clone_size: .
cdr3_length: 15
d_call: .
j_call: TRBJ1-1
cdr3_aa: CASSLEGGPDTEAFF
cdr3_nt: TGTGCCAGCAGCCTGGAGGGGGGGCCGGACACTGAAGCTTTCTTT

v_call: TRBV11-1
clone_size: .
cdr3_length: 18
d_call: .
j_call: TRBJ1-6
cdr3_aa: CASRGGAGPRSYNSPLHF
cdr3_nt: TGTGCCAGCAGGGGAGGCGCAGGCCCTCGATCCTATAATTCACCCCTCCACTTT

v_call: TRBV21-1
clone_size: .
cdr3_length: 16
d_call: .
j_call: TRBJ2-5
cdr3_aa: CASSKEGAGRQETQYF
cdr3_nt: TGTGCCAGCAGCAAGGAGGGAGCAGGGAGGCAAGAGACCCAGTACTTC

v_call: TRBV5-4
clone_size: .
cdr3_length: 16
d_call: .
j_call: TRBJ2-7
cdr3_aa: CASTQGAGRGIGEQYF
cdr3_nt: TGTGCCAGCACTCAAGGGGCGGGACGGGGTATAGGCGAGCAGTACTTC

v_call: TRBV18
clone_size: few
cdr3_length: 16
d_call: .
j_call: TRBJ1-5
cdr3_aa: CASSPGTGDSNQPQHF
cdr3_nt: TGTGCCAGCTCACCAGGCACAGGCGATAGCAATCAGCCCCAGCATTTT

v_call: TRBV5-1
clone_size: .
cdr3_length: 16
d_call: TRBD1
j_call: TRBJ2-3
cdr3_aa: CASSLLGQGALDTQYF
cdr3_nt: TGCGCCAGCAGCTTGTTAGGCCAGGGGGCGTTGGATACGCAGTATTTT

v_call: TRBV10-2
clone_size: .
cdr3_length: 14
d_call: TRBD1
j_call: TRBJ2-7
cdr3_aa: CASRRGQGAGEQYF
cdr3_nt: TGCGCCAGCAGGCGGGGACAGGGGGCGGGCGAGCAGTACTTC

v_call: TRBV10-3
clone_size: .
cdr3_length: 16
d_call: .
j_call: TRBJ2-6
cdr3_aa: CAISDPNRAGANVLTF
cdr3_nt: TGTGCCATCAGTGACCCAAACAGGGCTGGGGCCAACGTCCTGACTTTC

v_call: TRBV18
clone_size: .
cdr3_length: 12
d_call: .
j_call: TRBJ1-1
cdr3_aa: CASSPPDREAFF
cdr3_nt: TGTGCCAGCTCACCCCCTGACAGAGAAGCTTTCTTT

v_call: TRBV5-1
clone_size: .
cdr3_length: 16
d_call: .
j_call: TRBJ2-6
cdr3_aa: CASSLEPSSGANVLTF
cdr3_nt: TGCGCCAGCAGCTTGGAGCCGAGCTCTGGGGCCAACGTCCTGACTTTC

v_call: TRBV29-1
clone_size: .
cdr3_length: 14
d_call: .
j_call: TRBJ2-2
cdr3_aa: CSVGLDFETGELFF
cdr3_nt: TGCAGCGTTGGTTTGGACTTCGAAACCGGGGAGCTGTTTTTT

v_call: TRBV28
clone_size: .
cdr3_length: 16
d_call: .
j_call: TRBJ2-1
cdr3_aa: CASSPRGRASYNEQFF
cdr3_nt: TGTGCCAGCAGCCCTAGGGGCAGGGCTAGCTACAATGAGCAGTTCTTC

v_call: TRBV27
clone_size: few
cdr3_length: 16
d_call: .
j_call: TRBJ1-1
cdr3_aa: CASRPGGAGGLTEAFF
cdr3_nt: TGTGCCAGCAGACCTGGGGGCGCGGGAGGTCTCACTGAAGCTTTCTTT

v_call: TRBV18
clone_size: few
cdr3_length: 14
d_call: .
j_call: TRBJ1-1
cdr3_aa: CASSPRSMNTEAFF
cdr3_nt: TGTGCCAGCTCACCCAGGTCTATGAACACTGAAGCTTTCTTT

v_call: TRBV6-5
clone_size: .
cdr3_length: 14
d_call: .
j_call: TRBJ1-5
cdr3_aa: CASNAGAANQPQHF
cdr3_nt: TGTGCCAGCAACGCAGGGGCTGCCAATCAGCCCCAGCATTTT

v_call: TRBV27
clone_size: .
cdr3_length: 15
d_call: .
j_call: TRBJ2-1
cdr3_aa: CASSFYAGENNEQFF
cdr3_nt: TGTGCCAGCAGTTTTTATGCAGGGGAAAACAATGAGCAGTTCTTC

v_call: TRBV27
clone_size: few
cdr3_length: 15
d_call: TRBD1
j_call: TRBJ2-7
cdr3_aa: CASSRLQQGFDEQYF
cdr3_nt: TGTGCCAGCAGTCGTCTACAACAGGGGTTCGACGAGCAGTACTTC

v_call: TRBV7-8
clone_size: .
cdr3_length: 17
d_call: TRBD1
j_call: TRBJ2-2
cdr3_aa: CASSLAHVVDRAGELFF
cdr3_nt: TGTGCCAGCAGCTTAGCGCATGTGGTGGACAGGGCCGGGGAGCTGTTTTTT

v_call: TRBV30
clone_size: .
cdr3_length: 13
d_call: .
j_call: TRBJ2-3
cdr3_aa: CAWSGLGTDTQYF
cdr3_nt: TGTGCCTGGAGTGGACTGGGCACAGATACGCAGTATTTT

v_call: TRBV19
clone_size: few
cdr3_length: 18
d_call: TRBD2
j_call: TRBJ2-2
cdr3_aa: CASKGGLAGGMNTGELFF
cdr3_nt: TGTGCCAGTAAGGGTGGGCTAGCGGGAGGGATGAACACCGGGGAGCTGTTTTTT

v_call: TRBV10-3
clone_size: .
cdr3_length: 12
d_call: .
j_call: TRBJ1-2
cdr3_aa: CAISEESGGYTF
cdr3_nt: TGTGCCATCAGTGAGGAATCGGGGGGCTACACCTTC

v_call: TRBV5-5
clone_size: .
cdr3_length: 13
d_call: TRBD1
j_call: TRBJ1-1
cdr3_aa: CASSTGVGTEAFF
cdr3_nt: TGTGCCAGCAGCACAGGGGTGGGCACTGAAGCTTTCTTT

v_call: TRBV18
clone_size: .
cdr3_length: 16
d_call: TRBD1
j_call: TRBJ1-1
cdr3_aa: CASSPGQVDLNTEAFF
cdr3_nt: TGTGCCAGCTCACCGGGACAGGTGGACCTGAACACTGAAGCTTTCTTT

v_call: TRBV15
clone_size: .
cdr3_length: 16
d_call: .
j_call: TRBJ2-3
cdr3_aa: CATSRLDEGGQDTQYF
cdr3_nt: TGTGCCACCAGCAGACTCGATGAGGGAGGACAAGATACGCAGTATTTT

v_call: TRBV14
clone_size: .
cdr3_length: 14
d_call: TRBD1
j_call: TRBJ1-1
cdr3_aa: CASSKTGEGTEAFF
cdr3_nt: TGTGCCAGCAGCAAGACAGGGGAGGGGACTGAAGCTTTCTTT

v_call: TRBV10-3
clone_size: .
cdr3_length: 14
d_call: .
j_call: TRBJ2-6
cdr3_aa: CAITTGSGANVLTF
cdr3_nt: TGTGCCATCACCACGGGCTCTGGGGCCAACGTCCTGACTTTC

v_call: TRBV19
clone_size: .
cdr3_length: 13
d_call: TRBD1
j_call: TRBJ1-5
cdr3_aa: CASSSQGDQPQHF
cdr3_nt: TGTGCCAGTAGTAGTCAGGGGGATCAGCCCCAGCATTTT

v_call: TRBV4-1
clone_size: .
cdr3_length: 15
d_call: .
j_call: TRBJ2-2
cdr3_aa: CASSQGGLITGELFF
cdr3_nt: TGCGCCAGCAGCCAAGGCGGACTGATCACCGGGGAGCTGTTTTTT

v_call: TRBV29-1
clone_size: .
cdr3_length: 11
d_call: .
j_call: TRBJ1-2
cdr3_aa: CSDGGAYGYTF
cdr3_nt: TGCAGCGACGGAGGCGCGTATGGCTACACCTTC

v_call: TRBV4-1
clone_size: .
cdr3_length: 17
d_call: TRBD1
j_call: TRBJ2-7
cdr3_aa: CASSRRVSTGGGDEQYF
cdr3_nt: TGCGCCAGCAGCCGCAGGGTCTCGACAGGGGGCGGCGACGAGCAGTACTTC

v_call: TRBV5-6
clone_size: .
cdr3_length: 15
d_call: .
j_call: TRBJ1-5
cdr3_aa: CASSLLRMSNQPQHF
cdr3_nt: TGTGCCAGCAGCTTGCTGCGGATGAGCAATCAGCCCCAGCATTTT

v_call: TRBV27
clone_size: .
cdr3_length: 15
d_call: .
j_call: TRBJ1-1
cdr3_aa: CASSFTAGKNTEAFF
cdr3_nt: TGTGCCAGCAGTTTCACCGCGGGCAAGAACACTGAAGCTTTCTTT

v_call: TRBV28
clone_size: few
cdr3_length: 15
d_call: TRBD2
j_call: TRBJ2-3
cdr3_aa: CASSPSGSLVDTQYF
cdr3_nt: TGTGCCAGCAGTCCTAGCGGGAGTTTGGTAGATACGCAGTATTTT

v_call: TRBV10-3
clone_size: .
cdr3_length: 13
d_call: .
j_call: TRBJ1-1
cdr3_aa: CAIKPTGNTEAFF
cdr3_nt: TGTGCCATCAAGCCAACAGGTAACACTGAAGCTTTCTTT

v_call: TRBV27
clone_size: .
cdr3_length: 15
d_call: TRBD1
j_call: TRBJ2-7
cdr3_aa: CASSFRTGGAGEQYF
cdr3_nt: TGTGCCAGCAGTTTTAGGACAGGGGGCGCGGGAGAGCAGTACTTC

v_call: TRBV2
clone_size: .
cdr3_length: 15
d_call: .
j_call: TRBJ1-6
cdr3_aa: CASGGGGGPPPPLHF
cdr3_nt: TGTGCCAGCGGGGGGGGCGGGGGTCCCCCTCCACCCCTCCACTTT

v_call: TRBV5-1
clone_size: .
cdr3_length: 15
d_call: TRBD2
j_call: TRBJ2-5
cdr3_aa: CASSLTTSVAETQYF
cdr3_nt: TGCGCCAGCAGCTTGACTACTAGCGTAGCAGAGACCCAGTACTTC

v_call: TRBV15
clone_size: .
cdr3_length: 20
d_call: TRBD1
j_call: TRBJ1-3
cdr3_aa: CATSRDYGDRVRGTGNTIYF
cdr3_nt: TGTGCCACCAGCAGAGATTACGGGGACAGGGTTCGGGGTACTGGAAACACCATATATTTT